This entry is about one T cell receptor (beta chain). The data originate from a study of blood T cell repertoires in COVID-19. About the study: Spain, Italy and the United States supplied samples that represented acute and convalescent COVID-19. The cDNA or gDNA used as material had been derived from T cells, B-cell-depleted T cells, or PBMCs.

In the study's own analysis: Nucleated cell counts were estimated from reference gene primer amplification. TCRdb keeps only in-frame clones here, not all; method: immunoSEQ multiplex PCR. V and J calls and clone size follow that table, whereas D and trimming were derived from the DNA. The profile covers hundreds of thousands of clones, with about nine tenths appearing a single time and about 6% taken by the ten largest. The V and J ends lost 3 bases and 7 bases, in that order; junction bases with no gene match: 18. The CDR3 sequence is 19 residues long. Looked up from germline, CDR1 is KGHSY and CDR2 is FQNENV.

The sequencing sample was made of peripheral blood. V usage is TRBV16 and J usage is TRBJ2-5, with 12 bases aligning to TRBD2. The TCR was taken from a man in his sixties who had recovered from COVID-19. In DNA form, the CDR3 reads TGTGCCAGCAGCCATGATCCGGGACTAGCGGGCCGGTGGGGGGGGACCCAGTACTTC. Amino acid sequence: CASSHDPGLAGRWGGTQYF.